A selection of T cell receptor beta chains follows, all from one sample in a study of Graves' ophthalmopathy and Graves' hyperthyroidism. TCRdb redid the calling of the multiplex PCR reads with MiXCR, one entry per CDR3 protein. The sample lists a few hundred thousand distinct CDR3 sequences, 15% occurring once. The sample consisted of peripheral blood. The receptors were gathered from a woman aged 18 to 35 with stable Graves' hyperthyroidism. The CDR3 runs from the conserved cysteine through the conserved F or W. Each record gives: D gene, V gene, clone size, J gene, CDR3 protein, CDR3 DNA. D genes are given only for firm matches. Rows give clone size only sometimes, using once, few, many, or a class for an expanded clone.

.,TRBV12-3/TRBV12-4,many,TRBJ1-2,CASSPRGRYGYTF,TGTGCCAGCAGTCCTAGAGGGAGATATGGCTACACCTTC
TRBD1,TRBV12-3/TRBV12-4,many,TRBJ1-2,CASSLQGRGLVGYTF,TGTGCCAGCAGTTTACAGGGCAGGGGGCTGGTTGGCTACACCTTC
.,TRBV7-9,.,TRBJ1-5,CASSKERQPQHF,TGTGCCAGCAGCAAGGAGCGTCAGCCCCAGCATTTT
.,TRBV12-3/TRBV12-4,many,TRBJ1-3,CASSLFATRGDTIYF,TGTGCCAGCAGTTTATTCGCTACTCGAGGGGACACCATATATTTT
.,TRBV6-1,.,TRBJ2-7,CASKGMGEQYF,TGTGCCAGCAAGGGGATGGGCGAGCAGTACTTC
.,TRBV19,.,TRBJ1-1,CASRTVPSTEAFF,TGTGCCAGTCGGACAGTACCTTCCACTGAAGCTTTCTTT
.,TRBV19,many,TRBJ2-6,CASSITQGTGANVLTF,TGTGCCAGTAGTATCACACAGGGAACTGGGGCCAACGTCCTGACTTTC
.,TRBV11-2,many,TRBJ2-7,CASSHFKSTVEQYF,TGTGCCAGCAGCCACTTTAAATCGACGGTCGAGCAGTACTTC
.,TRBV2,many,TRBJ1-1,CASSERGEAFF,TGTGCCAGCAGTGAAAGGGGAGAAGCTTTCTTT
.,TRBV20-1,many,TRBJ1-5,CSARDLGSNQPQHF,TGCAGTGCTAGAGATTTGGGAAGCAATCAGCCCCAGCATTTT
.,TRBV7-8,many,TRBJ2-7,CASSPGATYEQYF,TGTGCCAGCAGCCCAGGGGCCACCTACGAGCAGTACTTC
.,TRBV2,few,TRBJ1-1,CARTGTNTEAFF,TGTGCCAGAACAGGGACGAACACTGAAGCTTTCTTT
.,TRBV12-5,many,TRBJ1-1,CASGLDIREEAFF,TGTGCTAGTGGTTTGGATATCAGGGAGGAAGCTTTCTTT
TRBD1,TRBV6-1,few,TRBJ1-2,CASRTGKGGYTF,TGTGCCAGCCGGACAGGGAAAGGGGGCTACACCTTC
.,TRBV9,many,TRBJ1-1,CASSPARWSFDTEAFF,TGTGCCAGCAGCCCCGCCCGTTGGAGTTTCGACACTGAAGCTTTCTTT
TRBD1,TRBV12-3/TRBV12-4,many,TRBJ1-3,CASKFNRGGTIYF,TGTGCCAGCAAGTTTAACAGGGGAGGCACCATATATTTT
TRBD1,TRBV4-1,many,TRBJ1-5,CASSQGQGERVSNQPQHF,TGCGCCAGCAGCCAAGGACAGGGGGAGCGGGTCAGCAATCAGCCCCAGCATTTT
.,TRBV7-2,.,TRBJ2-2,CASSQEGGTGELFF,TGTGCCAGCAGCCAAGAGGGGGGCACCGGGGAGCTGTTTTTT
.,TRBV7-2,few,TRBJ2-7,CASSLDFSSEQYF,TGTGCCAGCAGCTTAGATTTTAGTAGCGAGCAGTACTTC
.,TRBV6-5,many,TRBJ1-1,CASSHRLGNTEAFF,TGTGCCAGCAGTCATAGGCTGGGGAACACTGAAGCTTTCTTT
TRBD1,TRBV7-8,.,TRBJ2-5,CASTFPGQVYQETQYF,TGTGCCAGCACCTTTCCGGGACAGGTGTACCAAGAGACCCAGTACTTC
.,TRBV20-1,.,TRBJ2-7,CSASVRSYEQYF,TGCAGTGCTTCCGTGCGCTCCTACGAGCAGTACTTC
.,TRBV11-1,many,TRBJ1-1,CASSLARIRGKRDTEAFF,TGTGCCAGCAGCTTAGCCCGAATTCGGGGGAAGCGGGACACTGAAGCTTTCTTT
.,TRBV14,few,TRBJ1-6,CASSQEAGHGNSPLHF,TGTGCCAGCAGCCAAGAAGCGGGACACGGAAATTCACCCCTCCACTTT
TRBD1,TRBV6-1,many,TRBJ1-5,CASKITGVSNQPQHF,TGTGCCAGCAAAATCACAGGGGTTAGCAATCAGCCCCAGCATTTT
TRBD1,TRBV6-5,many,TRBJ1-1,CTSSYRDRENEAFF,TGTACCAGCAGTTACCGCGACAGGGAGAATGAAGCTTTCTTT
.,TRBV6-2/TRBV6-3,.,TRBJ2-5,CASSYSEIQETQYF,TGTGCCAGCAGTTACTCTGAGATCCAAGAGACCCAGTACTTC
.,TRBV6-2/TRBV6-3,many,TRBJ1-5,CASSYGRATVQPQHF,TGTGCCAGCAGTTATGGACGGGCTACCGTACAGCCCCAGCATTTT
TRBD2,TRBV20-1,many,TRBJ2-5,CSAGEGGMGETQYF,TGCAGTGCTGGGGAGGGCGGCATGGGGGAGACCCAGTACTTC
TRBD1,TRBV6-5,few,TRBJ1-5,CASSFYRGSSNQPQHF,TGTGCCAGCAGTTTTTACAGGGGATCGAGCAATCAGCCCCAGCATTTT
TRBD1,TRBV2,.,TRBJ2-5,CASSATTGAETQYF,TGTGCCAGCAGCGCTACAACAGGGGCAGAGACCCAGTACTTC
.,TRBV24-1,many,TRBJ2-7,CATSDSRGSYEQYF,TGTGCCACCAGTGATTCACGAGGCTCCTACGAGCAGTACTTC